Presented here are 23 T cell receptor beta chains from one specimen sequenced in a study of cytomegalovirus exposure and HLA in healthy donors. In the PCR, 60 Vbeta and 13 Jbeta primers were used. Data came from immunoSEQ multiplex PCR; TCRdb stores just in-frame clones and leaves some out. This table holds some 150,000 clones, more than 60% found once. Source material: PBMCs. Receptors originate from a woman between 40 and 55 years old in good health and CMV-seronegative.

The chain recombines TRBV10-3 with TRBJ2-5, with D possibly matching TRBD2 (6 bases). The germline gives CDR1 ENHRY, CDR2 SYGVKD. The CDR3 covers 12 residues. Trimming took off 10 bases at V and 3 bases at J, with 12 bases between the two ends. For the CDR3, the DNA is TGTGCCAGCCGTAGCGGCGAAGAGACCCAGTACTTC. It codes for CASRSGEETQYF.

The chain is built from TRBV28 and TRBJ2-1; 8 bases align to TRBD2. CDR1 and CDR2 from the germline V gene are MDHEN and SYDVKM. V shed 8 bases, J shed 0 bases, and the junction held 12 bases outside the gene matches. This CDR3 is 17 amino acids long. The CDR3 nucleotides read TGTGCCAGCTCCTCAATCATAAGCGGGGGCTCCTACAATGAGCAGTTCTTC. This gives the protein CASSSIISGGSYNEQFF.

The V gene is TRBV6-5, the J gene TRBJ2-7; 8 bases agree with TRBD2. The trim removed 0 bases at V and 0 bases at J, leaving 4 bases unmatched. The germline CDR1 and CDR2 sequences are MNHEY and SVGAGI. The CDR3 consists of 16 residues. This chain's CDR3 is CASSYSKSGSSYEQYF. DNA of the CDR3: TGTGCCAGCAGTTACTCGAAAAGCGGGAGCTCCTACGAGCAGTACTTC.

This clone appeared a few times. This sequence joins TRBV5-1 and TRBJ2-1; the match to TRBD2 covers 15 bases. CDR1 is SGHRS, CDR2 YFSETQ, per germline. The CDR3 has 19 residues. With 4 bases clipped from V and 7 bases from J, the junction kept 15 bases outside the gene matches. CDR3 sequence reads: CASSGTRTSGRAAYNEQFF. The CDR3 coding sequence is TGCGCCAGCAGCGGGACTCGGACTAGCGGGAGGGCCGCGTATAATGAGCAGTTCTTC.

This sequence joins TRBV15 and TRBJ1-1, with a tentative D call TRBD1 (5 bases). The CDR3 has 15 residues. Per germline, CDR1 LNHNV and CDR2 YYDKDF (reference sequence). V gave up 0 bases and J gave up 6 bases, with 14 bases separating them. The CDR3 reads CATSRDREGWAEAFF. In nucleotides, the CDR3 is TGTGCCACCAGCAGAGATAGGGAGGGGTGGGCTGAAGCTTTCTTT.

Comments on this clone: In the same sample, other DNA sequences code for this CDR3. The chain links TRBV6-6 to TRBJ2-7; D is uncertain. In germline, CDR1 is MNHNY, CDR2 SVGAGI (reference sequence). V was cut by 0 bases and J by 7 bases, with 4 bases left in between. CDR3 length equals 11 residues. The CDR3 nucleotides are TGTGCCAGCAGTTACTCGAGGGAGCAGTACTTC. Its protein is CASSYSREQYF.

The chain uses TRBV18 and TRBJ2-7; tentatively, D is TRBD1 (5 bases). This CDR3 region has 14 residues. From germline, CDR1 is KGHSH and CDR2 LQKENI. V shed 6 bases and J shed 0 bases, with 12 bases lying between them. The chain's CDR3 is CASSFRQSSYEQYF. DNA of the CDR3: TGTGCCAGCTCCTTTAGACAGAGCTCCTACGAGCAGTACTTC.

A single count supports this clone. The chain links TRBV27 to TRBJ2-5, with D unresolved. Germline lookup yields CDR1 MNHEY and CDR2 SMNVEV (reference sequence). The CDR3 spans 13 residues. V was clipped by 5 bases and J by 5 bases, with 12 bases between them. CDR3 nucleotides: TGTGCCAGCAGTCCGGATGTCGGGGAGACCCAGTACTTC. Amino acid sequence: CASSPDVGETQYF.

The chain recombines TRBV21-1 with TRBJ2-5; the table gives TRBD2 as D, unverified against the DNA. The J call may be mistaken, given a closer DNA end match to TRBJ2-7. TRBV21-1 is a pseudogene segment. The CDR3 extends over 16 amino acids. The CDR3 region has the DNA TGTGCCAGCAGGAAAAAGCTTCTGGGTCCGGCGGCCGAGCAGTACTTC. This codes for CASRKKLLGPAAEQYF.

The rearrangement links TRBV13 to TRBJ2-7; D possibly corresponds to TRBD1 (5 bases). Germline V CDR1 and CDR2: PRHDT, FYEKMQ (reference sequence). There are 15 residues in the CDR3. The ends were cut back, 5 bases at V and 0 bases at J, with 14 bases in the middle. CDR3 sequence (DNA): TGTGCCAGCAGCCCCCGACAGTTCAGCTCCTACGAGCAGTACTTC. It is translated as CASSPRQFSSYEQYF. Drawing the rest from reference TRBV13 and TRBJ2-7, the complete variable domain is AAGVIQSPRHLIKEKRETATLKCYPIPRHDTVYWYQQGPGQDPQFLISFYEKMQSDKGSIPDRFSAQQFSDYHSELNMSSLELGDSALYFCASSPRQFSSYEQYFGPGTRLTVT.

The rearrangement links TRBV2 to TRBJ2-3, with D tentatively TRBD2 (5 bases). The CDR3 consists of 12 residues. The germline V gene encodes CDR1 SNHLY and CDR2 FYNNEI. With 5 bases removed from V and 5 bases from J, the gap between germline ends came to 8 bases. For the CDR3, the DNA is TGTGCCAGCAGTCCCCGGGGAGATACGCAGTATTTT. Its protein is CASSPRGDTQYF.

The chain joins TRBV29-1 to TRBJ2-2; 8 nucleotides agree with TRBD1. J gave up 3 bases and V 4 bases, and 10 bases lay outside the gene matches. CDR1 is SQVTM, CDR2 ANQGSEA, per germline. The CDR3 totals 16 residues. CDR3 sequence reads: CSVGGQGASDTGELFF. Here the CDR3 DNA reads TGCAGCGTTGGAGGGCAGGGGGCTTCTGACACCGGGGAGCTGTTTTTT.

This clone was seen only a few times. V is TRBV4-1 and J is TRBJ2-7, with TRBD1 as a possible D gene (6 bases). V dropped 1 base and J dropped 2 bases, with 15 bases sitting between them. CDR3 length equals 16 residues. Germline lookup yields CDR1 MGHRA and CDR2 YSYEKL. CDR3 protein: CASSQGPGHKPYEQYF. CDR3 in DNA: TGCGCCAGCAGCCAAGGCCCGGGACATAAACCCTACGAGCAGTACTTC.

The gene calls are TRBV5-1 and TRBJ2-5; 9 positions agree with TRBD2. This CDR3 spans 17 amino acids. The V and J ends lost 4 bases and 5 bases, in that order; junction bases with no gene match: 15. Looked up from germline, CDR1 is SGHRS and CDR2 is YFSETQ. DNA of the CDR3: TGCGCCAGCAGCCCATACCCACCGGGACTAGCTTCTGAGACCCAGTACTTC. This translates into CASSPYPPGLASETQYF. Together with reference TRBV5-1 and TRBJ2-5, the CDR3 gives the full variable domain: KAGVTQTPRYLIKTRGQQVTLSCSPISGHRSVSWYQQTPGQGLQFLFEYFSETQRNKGNFPGRFSGRQFSNSRSEMNVSTLELGDSALYLCASSPYPPGLASETQYFGPGTRLLVL.

The chain has TRBV4-1 and TRBJ1-1; D gene ambiguous. The germline V and J ends were trimmed by 3 bases and 11 bases, with 13 bases remaining between them. Germline loops: CDR1 MGHRA, CDR2 YSYEKL. CDR3 length: 12 amino acids. Here the CDR3 DNA reads TGCGCCAGCAGCCATCCAAACCTCGAGGCTTTCTTT. Amino acids: CASSHPNLEAFF.

Of note for this clone: At one of its ends the junction is not consistent with the germline gene, which may arise from a read error. The gene calls are TRBV7-7 and TRBJ2-3; TRBD2 agrees at 8 bases. Germline V CDR1 and CDR2: SSHAT, FNYEAQ (reference sequence). The CDR3 has 14 residues. CDR3 residues: CASSLTSEGDTQYF. The DNA of the CDR3 is TGTGCTAGCAGCTTGACTAGCGAGGGAGATACGCAGTATTTT.

The chain employs TRBV5-1 and TRBJ1-2, with D maybe TRBD1 (6 bases). The ends were cut back, 4 bases at V and 3 bases at J, with 16 bases in the middle. Per the germline V gene, CDR1 is SGHRS and CDR2 is YFSETQ. The CDR3 covers 15 residues. CDR3 DNA sequence: TGCGCCAGCAGCCAGGGGACGGCGCTAGACTATGGCTACACCTTC. This translates into CASSQGTALDYGYTF.

This chain joins TRBV5-1 and TRBJ2-3; D is possibly TRBD2 (7 bases). Germline V gives CDR1 SGHRS, CDR2 YFSETQ. The V end lost 0 bases, the J end lost 0 bases, and 8 bases lay between the germline ends. The CDR3 has 15 amino acids. In DNA, the CDR3 is TGCGCCAGCAGCTTGGGCGGGGGCAGCACAGATACGCAGTATTTT. The encoded protein is CASSLGGGSTDTQYF.

This clone has a handful of counts. This chain connects TRBV6-4 to TRBJ2-2; D not certain. CDR1 is MRHNA, CDR2 SNTAGT, per germline. The CDR3 loop spans 13 amino acids. Trimming shortened V by 8 bases and J by 1 base, and 8 bases separated the two germline ends. The CDR3 reads CASGDKNTGELFF. The CDR3 DNA reads as TGTGCCAGCGGAGATAAGAACACCGGGGAGCTGTTTTTT.

The chain joins TRBV27 to TRBJ2-7; weak D call: TRBD1 (5 bases). This CDR3 has 16 residues. CDR1 is MNHEY, CDR2 SMNVEV, per germline (reference sequence). V was trimmed by 3 bases and J by 7 bases, leaving 22 bases between them. CDR3 sequence (DNA): TGTGCCAGCAGTTTCTCCCCGTGGGGCCTTAATGGAGAGCAGTACTTC. It translates to CASSFSPWGLNGEQYF.

The J gene is TRBJ2-7, the V gene TRBV4-1, with D possibly TRBD2 on 7 matching bases. This CDR3 spans 16 amino acids. V was clipped by 1 base and J by 5 bases, with 18 bases between them. Germline-derived CDR1 and CDR2 are MGHRA and YSYEKL. For the CDR3, the DNA is TGCGCCAGCAGCCAAGGATATAGGAGGGGGGGCGACGAGCAGTACTTC. Protein product: CASSQGYRRGGDEQYF.

There are a few counts of this clone. The chain recombines TRBV27 with TRBJ1-1, with 7 bases fitting TRBD1. Per the germline V gene, CDR1 is MNHEY and CDR2 is SMNVEV (reference sequence). V trimming: 2 bases; J trimming: 6 bases; junction bases outside the gene matches: 15. The CDR3 totals 17 residues. The CDR3 loop reads CASSLHRGIRRGSEAFF. In DNA, the CDR3 is TGTGCCAGCAGTTTACACAGGGGAATACGCCGTGGTTCTGAAGCTTTCTTT.

CDR3 protein: CASSVSIYEQYF. DNA for the CDR3: TGTGCCAGCAGTGTATCCATTTACGAGCAGTACTTC. The rearrangement links TRBV28 to TRBJ2-7; D is unclear. Germline values: CDR1 MDHEN, CDR2 SYDVKM. V dropped 5 bases and J dropped 4 bases, with 9 bases sitting between them. This CDR3 region has 12 residues.